This entry lists 27 T cell receptor beta chains sequenced from one sample in a study of beta chain features in type 1 diabetes. General observations from the study: A moderate, significant TCRB CDR3 shortening appeared in type 1 diabetes across four CD4+ subsets.

These receptors have no identified antigens. TCRB transcripts that were expressed got sequenced, as all of the isolated RNA had been reverse transcribed. TCRdb's table, derived via immunoSEQ multiplex PCR, lists solely in-frame clones and lacks some. The data show approximately 140,000 clones, around 8.8% seen once. Sequencing was carried out using central memory CD4+ T cells from blood. The source is a man aged 25 to 40 with type 1 diabetes.

V usage is TRBV7-2 and J usage is TRBJ2-3, with TRBD1 matching 11 bases. The germline V gene has CDR1 SGHTA and CDR2 FQGNSA. V lost 1 base, J lost 7 bases, and 7 bases stayed unmatched. CDR3 length equals 16 residues. CDR3: CASSLGGGTGGYTQYF. The CDR3, as DNA: TGTGCCAGCAGCTTAGGAGGAGGGACAGGGGGGTATACGCAGTATTTT. Looking up the rest from reference TRBV7-2 and TRBJ2-3 gives the full variable domain: GAGVSQSPSNKVTEKGKDVELRCDPISGHTALYWYRQSLGQGLEFLIYFQGNSAPDKSGLPSDRFSAERTGGSVSTLTIQRTQQEDSAVYLCASSLGGGTGGYTQYFGPGTRLTVL.

The table lists this clone with a few counts. This chain uses TRBV6-1 with TRBJ2-6, with D hard to call. V lost 1 base and J lost 2, with 12 bases in between. The CDR3 is 17 residues long. The germline V gene has CDR1 MNHNS and CDR2 SASEGT. CDR3 residues: CASSEGAGSAGANVLTF. In DNA form, the CDR3 reads TGTGCCAGCAGTGAAGGGGCAGGTTCAGCTGGGGCCAACGTCCTGACTTTC.

This clone was picked up a small number of times. The chain is built from TRBV7-8 and TRBJ2-3, with a weak D call TRBD1 (7 bases). Germline CDR1 is SGHVS and CDR2 is FQNEAQ. V lost 5 bases and J 2 bases, leaving 17 bases between the germline ends. The CDR3 runs to 16 residues. The CDR3 spells CASSPFNRGLTDTQYF. The CDR3 coding sequence is TGTGCCAGCAGCCCCTTTAACAGGGGACTCACAGATACGCAGTATTTT.

This clone occurred a few times. This chain connects TRBV10-3 to TRBJ2-5; TRBD2 agrees at 11 bases. The V gene's germline CDR1 is ENHRY and CDR2 SYGVKD. The V gene end was trimmed by 10 bases and the J gene end by 3 bases; junction bases not matched to a gene: 7. The CDR3 loop spans 14 amino acids. The DNA for the CDR3 is TGTGCCACAAGGATACTAGCGGGGGAAGAGACCCAGTACTTC. Amino acid sequence: CATRILAGEETQYF.

The chain couples TRBV6-6 to TRBJ1-5, with 8 nucleotides matching TRBD1. With 6 bases clipped from V and 0 bases from J, the junction kept 7 bases outside the gene matches. The CDR3 covers 16 residues. CDR1 is MNHNY and CDR2 is SVGAGI in the germline V gene (reference sequence). The CDR3 coding sequence is TGTGCCAGCAGAACCGGGACAGGCGATAGCAATCAGCCCCAGCATTTT. Residues: CASRTGTGDSNQPQHF.

This clone has just a few counts. This chain connects TRBV20-1 to TRBJ2-5, with no clear D. The germline V gene has CDR1 DFQATT and CDR2 SNEGSKA (reference sequence). Trimming left V 2 bases short and J 5 bases short, with 6 bases between. The length of the CDR3 is 11 residues. Here the CDR3 DNA reads TGCAGTGCTAGACCCTTGGAGACCCAGTACTTC. This encodes CSARPLETQYF.

This clone was observed at least ten times. The chain has TRBV15 and TRBJ2-3, with TRBD1 identical over 8 bases. The CDR3 totals 14 residues. Trimming took 5 bases from V and 6 from J; bases not matched to a gene: 7. From germline, CDR1 is LNHNV and CDR2 YYDKDF (reference sequence). The CDR3 loop is CATSGLQGGDTQYF. The CDR3 DNA follows: TGTGCCACCAGCGGACTACAGGGGGGCGATACGCAGTATTTT.

The V gene is TRBV11-3, the J gene TRBJ2-7, with unresolved D. The CDR3 extends over 13 amino acids. V lost 1 base and J 5 bases, leaving 9 bases between the germline ends. Germline V lookup: CDR1 SGHNT, CDR2 YENEEA. Written as DNA, the CDR3 is TGTGCCAGCAGCTTAGGACAACACAACGAGCAGTACTTC. It codes for CASSLGQHNEQYF.

This clone was picked up a small number of times. The V and J genes are TRBV5-5 and TRBJ1-1; TRBD1 aligns across 8 bases. V was clipped by 3 bases and J by 2 bases; unmatched bases: 6. Germline V gene sequence: CDR1 SGHKS, CDR2 YYEKEE (reference sequence). This CDR3 region has 15 residues. Here the CDR3 reads CASSWTGNGNTEAFF. CDR3 in DNA: TGTGCCAGCAGCTGGACAGGGAACGGTAACACTGAAGCTTTCTTT.

J is TRBJ2-1 and V is TRBV6-1; 9 bases fit TRBD1. This CDR3 comprises 18 residues. Germline CDR1 and CDR2: MNHNS and SASEGT. The V and J ends lost 3 bases and 7 bases, in that order; junction bases with no gene match: 16. CDR3: CASSDGLQGATGGNEQFF. The CDR3 nucleotides are TGTGCCAGCAGTGATGGACTACAGGGGGCTACAGGGGGAAATGAGCAGTTCTTC.

This clone was observed a few times. V usage is TRBV5-1 and J usage is TRBJ2-3; 12 bases are shared with TRBD2. After removal of 0 bases from V and 1 base from J, the junction contained 3 bases not matched to a gene. Germline V CDR1 and CDR2: SGHRS, YFSETQ. This CDR3 comprises 17 residues. For the CDR3, the DNA is TGCGCCAGCAGCTTGGAGCCTAGCGGGGGGGGCACAGATACGCAGTATTTT. Translated, it gives CASSLEPSGGGTDTQYF.

This clone was counted between two and nine times. The chain combines TRBV7-8 with TRBJ2-1; TRBD2 aligns across 9 bases. Germline trimming cut 8 bases from V and 7 bases from J; bases unmatched to any gene: 6. The germline gives CDR1 SGHVS, CDR2 FQNEAQ. There are 13 residues in the CDR3. CDR3 DNA sequence: TGTGCCAGCCTTCTAGCGGGGTCTAATGAGCAGTTCTTC. The encoded protein is CASLLAGSNEQFF.

This clone showed up just a few times. The V call is TRBV2, the J call TRBJ2-2; 7 positions agree with TRBD1. CDR1 is SNHLY and CDR2 is FYNNEI in the germline V gene. The CDR3 is 16 residues long. J was trimmed by 6 bases and V by 6 bases; bases with no gene match: 13. Written as DNA, the CDR3 is TGTGCCAGCAGCAAAAACAGGGGCCGACTCTCCGGGGAGCTGTTTTTT. It encodes CASSKNRGRLSGELFF.

Ten or more counts support this clone. The V call is TRBV7-2, the J call TRBJ2-7; possible D gene TRBD1, 6 bases. V lost 2 bases to trimming and J lost 1 base, with 9 bases between them. The length of the CDR3 is 14 residues. Looked up from germline, CDR1 is SGHTA and CDR2 is FQGNSA. In nucleotides, the CDR3 is TGTGCCAGCAGCTTATGGGGGCAGTCCTACGAGCAGTACTTC. Translating gives CASSLWGQSYEQYF. Full variable domain (missing parts from reference TRBV7-2 and TRBJ2-7): GAGVSQSPSNKVTEKGKDVELRCDPISGHTALYWYRQSLGQGLEFLIYFQGNSAPDKSGLPSDRFSAERTGGSVSTLTIQRTQQEDSAVYLCASSLWGQSYEQYFGPGTRLTVT.

This clone has just a few counts. The V call is TRBV15, the J call TRBJ2-6; weak D call: TRBD1 (6 bases). The V end was cut by 2 bases, the J end by 4 bases, with 15 bases between. Germline V gene data show CDR1 as LNHNV and CDR2 as YYDKDF (reference sequence). There are 17 residues in the CDR3. CDR3 residues: CATSRLLAGAGANVLTF. The CDR3 nucleotides read TGTGCCACCAGCAGACTTCTCGCAGGGGCCGGGGCCAACGTCCTGACTTTC.

The chain is built from TRBV29-1 and TRBJ2-1; 13 bases match TRBD2. Germline trimming cut 5 bases from V and 8 bases from J; bases unmatched to any gene: 6. Germline loops: CDR1 SQVTM, CDR2 ANQGSEA. The CDR3 loop spans 14 amino acids. CDR3 sequence: CSVRLAGGRDEQFF. CDR3 nucleotides: TGCAGCGTTCGACTAGCGGGGGGTAGGGATGAGCAGTTCTTC.

The chain combines TRBV2 with TRBJ2-5; 7 bases agree with TRBD2. This CDR3 comprises 15 residues. Germline CDR1 reads SNHLY; CDR2 reads FYNNEI. V lost 3 bases to trimming and J lost 6 bases; unmatched junction nucleotides: 10. CDR3 protein: CASSDPGLVQKTQYF. The CDR3 bases are TGTGCCAGCAGTGACCCTGGACTAGTCCAGAAGACCCAGTACTTC. Looking up the rest from reference TRBV2 and TRBJ2-5 gives the full variable domain: EPEVTQTPSHQVTQMGQEVILRCVPISNHLYFYWYRQILGQKVEFLVSFYNNEISEKSEIFDDQFSVERPDGSNFTLKIRSTKLEDSAMYFCASSDPGLVQKTQYFGPGTRLLVL.

This clone occurred a few times. Compared with germline, one end of the junction differs, possibly owing to a read error. The rearrangement uses TRBV7-7 and TRBJ2-7; D is perhaps TRBD1 (6 bases). Germline V CDR1 and CDR2: SSHAT, FNYEAQ (reference sequence). The CDR3 is 14 amino acids. CDR3 bases: TGTGCTAGCAGCCCGGACAGAAATCCCTACGAGCAGTACTTC. Translation: CASSPDRNPYEQYF.

This clone was observed a handful of times. The chain is built from TRBV4-1 and TRBJ2-3; TRBD1 aligns across 7 bases. Trimming took 6 bases from V and 7 from J; bases not matched to a gene: 7. The CDR3 sequence is 13 residues long. From germline, CDR1 is MGHRA and CDR2 YSYEKL. CDR3 in DNA: TGCGCCAGCAGGAAAGAAGGGGGCCATACGCAGTATTTT. It translates to CASRKEGGHTQYF.

The V gene is TRBV6-6, the J gene TRBJ1-5; D is perhaps TRBD1 (6 bases). CDR3 length equals 15 residues. The germline V gene encodes CDR1 MNHNY and CDR2 SVGAGI (reference sequence). Trimming left V 5 bases short and J 0 bases short, with 11 bases between. CDR3 loop: CASSPGQNSNQPQHF. CDR3 bases: TGTGCCAGCAGTCCCGGACAGAATAGCAATCAGCCCCAGCATTTT.

This chain connects TRBV7-2 to TRBJ2-7; 12 bases are shared with TRBD2. Unmatched junction bases numbered 7, after V lost 3 bases and J lost 7 bases. The CDR3 totals 15 residues. Germline V gives CDR1 SGHTA, CDR2 FQGNSA. CDR3 DNA: TGTGCCAGCAGCTTTGTGACTAGCGGGGGAGGGGAGCAGTACTTC. It translates to CASSFVTSGGGEQYF. Drawing the rest from reference TRBV7-2 and TRBJ2-7, the complete variable domain is GAGVSQSPSNKVTEKGKDVELRCDPISGHTALYWYRQSLGQGLEFLIYFQGNSAPDKSGLPSDRFSAERTGGSVSTLTIQRTQQEDSAVYLCASSFVTSGGGEQYFGPGTRLTVT.

The rearrangement links TRBV6-5 to TRBJ2-7, with TRBD1 matching over 9 bases. The CDR3 contains 15 residues. V lost 0 bases and J lost 6; bases outside the gene matches: 6. Germline lookup yields CDR1 MNHEY and CDR2 SVGAGI. In nucleotides, the CDR3 is TGTGCCAGCAGTTACTCGAGGACAGGGGACGTCGAGCAGTACTTC. It specifies CASSYSRTGDVEQYF.

This clone was detected a few times. The chain uses TRBV5-1 and TRBJ2-5; 12 positions match TRBD2. The germline CDR1 and CDR2 sequences are SGHRS and YFSETQ. V lost 1 base, J lost 4 bases, and 2 bases stayed unmatched. The CDR3 extends over 15 amino acids. CDR3 bases: TGCGCCAGCAGCTTGACTAGCGGGGGGAGAGAGACCCAGTACTTC. It codes for CASSLTSGGRETQYF.

This chain joins TRBV5-4 and TRBJ1-2; the match to TRBD1 covers 9 bases. V lost 4 bases, J lost 4 bases, and 11 bases stayed unmatched. The CDR3 sequence is 16 residues long. From germline, CDR1 is SGHNT and CDR2 YYREEE (reference sequence). The CDR3 DNA sequence: TGTGCCAGCAGCCCCCCACCCGGACAGGGGATCTATGGCTACACCTTC. Translated, it gives CASSPPPGQGIYGYTF.

This clone was observed a single time. The chain uses TRBV5-1 and TRBJ2-7, with 9 bases aligning to TRBD1. There are 15 residues in the CDR3. With V trimmed by 3 bases and J by 5 bases, 9 bases remained unmatched. Germline V CDR1 and CDR2: SGHRS, YFSETQ. The CDR3 protein is CASSWGTGPSHEQYF. The CDR3, as DNA: TGCGCCAGCAGCTGGGGGACAGGGCCCAGCCACGAGCAGTACTTC.

This clone appeared a few times. This chain joins TRBV7-9 and TRBJ1-1; D remains unclear. The CDR3 sequence is 13 residues long. The germline CDR1 and CDR2 sequences are SEHNR and FQNEAQ (reference sequence). Trimming pared 1 base from V and 1 base from J, leaving 4 bases between. The CDR3 loop is CASSLGQNTEAFF. The CDR3 DNA reads as TGTGCCAGCAGCTTAGGGCAGAACACTGAAGCTTTCTTT.

The CDR3 DNA reads TGTGCCAGCAGCCTCGACGGGAAAGAAGAGACCCAGTACTTC. This encodes CASSLDGKEETQYF. V gene TRBV6-6 combines with J gene TRBJ2-5; D perhaps matches TRBD2 (5 bases). This CDR3 region has 14 residues. Germline assignment: CDR1 MNHNY and CDR2 SVGAGI (reference sequence). The V end was cut by 6 bases, the J end by 3 bases, with 14 bases between.